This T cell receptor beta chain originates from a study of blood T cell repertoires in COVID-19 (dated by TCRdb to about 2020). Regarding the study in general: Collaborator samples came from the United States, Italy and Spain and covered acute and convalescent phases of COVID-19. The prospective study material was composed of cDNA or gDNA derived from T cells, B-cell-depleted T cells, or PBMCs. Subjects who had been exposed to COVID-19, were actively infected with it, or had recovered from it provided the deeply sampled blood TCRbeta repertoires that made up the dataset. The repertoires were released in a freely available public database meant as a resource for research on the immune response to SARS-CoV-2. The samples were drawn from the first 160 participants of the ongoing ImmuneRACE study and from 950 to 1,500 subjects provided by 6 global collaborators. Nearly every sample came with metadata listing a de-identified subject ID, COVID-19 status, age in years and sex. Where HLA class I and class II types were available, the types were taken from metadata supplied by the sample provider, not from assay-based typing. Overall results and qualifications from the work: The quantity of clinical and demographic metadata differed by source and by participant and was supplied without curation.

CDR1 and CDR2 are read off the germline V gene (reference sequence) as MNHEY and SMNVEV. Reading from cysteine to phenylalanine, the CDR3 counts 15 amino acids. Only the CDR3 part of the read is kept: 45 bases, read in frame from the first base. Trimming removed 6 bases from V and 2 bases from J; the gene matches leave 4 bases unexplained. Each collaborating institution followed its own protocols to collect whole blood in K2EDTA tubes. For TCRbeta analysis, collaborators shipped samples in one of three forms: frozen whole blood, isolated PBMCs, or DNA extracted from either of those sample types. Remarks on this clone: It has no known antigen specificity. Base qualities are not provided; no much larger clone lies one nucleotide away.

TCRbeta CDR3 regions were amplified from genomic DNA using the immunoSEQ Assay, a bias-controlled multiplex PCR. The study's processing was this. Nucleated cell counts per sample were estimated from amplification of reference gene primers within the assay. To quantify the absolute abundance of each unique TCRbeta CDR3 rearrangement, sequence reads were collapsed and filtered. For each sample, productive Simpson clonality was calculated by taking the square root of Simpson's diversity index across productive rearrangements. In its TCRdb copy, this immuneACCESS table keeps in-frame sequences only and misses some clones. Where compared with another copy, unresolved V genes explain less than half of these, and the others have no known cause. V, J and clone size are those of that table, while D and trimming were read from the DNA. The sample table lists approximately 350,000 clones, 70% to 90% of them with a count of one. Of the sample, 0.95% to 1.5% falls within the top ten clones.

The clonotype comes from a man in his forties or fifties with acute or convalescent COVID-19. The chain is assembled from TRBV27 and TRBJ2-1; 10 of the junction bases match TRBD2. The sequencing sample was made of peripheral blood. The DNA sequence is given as TGTGCCAGCAGCTTTACTAGCGGGGCCTACAATGAGCAGTTCTTC. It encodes CASSFTSGAYNEQFF.